A selection of T cell receptor beta chains follows, all from one sample in a study of blood T cell repertoires in COVID-19. Data came from immunoSEQ multiplex PCR; TCRdb stores just in-frame clones and leaves some out. Among approximately 100,000 clones listed, approximately 93% were seen once. The specimen was peripheral blood. These receptors were taken from a man aged 55 to 70 with acute or convalescent COVID-19. The CDR3 runs from the conserved cysteine through the conserved F or W. The order of the fields is clone size, D gene, V gene, J gene, CDR3 DNA, CDR3 protein. D genes are given only for firm matches. Clone size, where shown, is once, few, many, or a class for clones that have expanded.

clone size: -
D gene: -
V gene: TRBV11-2
J gene: TRBJ1-2
CDR3 DNA: TGTGCCAGCAGCTTAGAGGGCCCCCAGGGGGGCTACACCTTC
CDR3 protein: CASSLEGPQGGYTF

clone size: -
D gene: -
V gene: TRBV5-1
J gene: TRBJ2-6
CDR3 DNA: TGCGCCAGCAGGGCGACAGCCGGGGCCAACGTCCTGACTTTC
CDR3 protein: CASRATAGANVLTF

clone size: -
D gene: -
V gene: TRBV7-2
J gene: TRBJ1-3
CDR3 DNA: TGTGCCAGCAGCTTATCTAGTCCAAGTGGAAACACCATATATTTT
CDR3 protein: CASSLSSPSGNTIYF

clone size: -
D gene: TRBD2
V gene: TRBV19
J gene: TRBJ2-2
CDR3 DNA: TGTGCCACAAAGGGGACTAGCGGGAGATCGGGTACCGGGGAGCTGTTTTTT
CDR3 protein: CATKGTSGRSGTGELFF

clone size: -
D gene: -
V gene: TRBV7-9
J gene: TRBJ2-3
CDR3 DNA: TGTGCCAGCAGCTTAACGGGATCTGGCGGAGCCACAGATACGCAGTATTTT
CDR3 protein: CASSLTGSGGATDTQYF

clone size: few
D gene: -
V gene: TRBV11-3
J gene: TRBJ1-1
CDR3 DNA: TGTGCCAGCAGCTCCGGGGACACTGAAGCTTTCTTT
CDR3 protein: CASSSGDTEAFF

clone size: few
D gene: TRBD2
V gene: TRBV9
J gene: TRBJ2-2
CDR3 DNA: TGTGCCAGCAGCGCCACGGGGGCGGGAGGGCCCACCTTTTTCACCGGGGAGCTGTTTTTT
CDR3 protein: CASSATGAGGPTFFTGELFF

clone size: -
D gene: TRBD1
V gene: TRBV7-2
J gene: TRBJ2-2
CDR3 DNA: TGTGCCAGCAGCCTCGGGGGACAGGGGGCCGGGGAGCTGTTTTTT
CDR3 protein: CASSLGGQGAGELFF

clone size: -
D gene: TRBD2
V gene: TRBV27
J gene: TRBJ2-7
CDR3 DNA: TGTGCCAGCAGTCTTGCCTTAGCGGGAGCGTACGAGCAGTACTTC
CDR3 protein: CASSLALAGAYEQYF

clone size: -
D gene: -
V gene: TRBV5-1
J gene: TRBJ1-2
CDR3 DNA: TGCGCCAGCAGCCTAGACAGGGGCTACACCTTC
CDR3 protein: CASSLDRGYTF

clone size: -
D gene: -
V gene: TRBV2
J gene: TRBJ1-6
CDR3 DNA: TGTGCCAGCGGGGAGGGGTTCCCTAATTCACCCCTCCACTTT
CDR3 protein: CASGEGFPNSPLHF